Presented here are 29 T cell receptor beta chains from one specimen sequenced in a study of blood T cell repertoires in COVID-19. Sequencing was performed with immunoSEQ multiplex PCR; in TCRdb, only in-frame clones are kept and a portion is missing. Of 370,000 or so clones listed, more than 75% are singletons. Material: PBMCs or T cells enriched from blood (not recorded which). All receptors come from a young man who had recovered from COVID-19.

This rearrangement joins TRBV7-2 to TRBJ1-1; 12 bases are shared with TRBD1. Germline CDR1 reads SGHTA; CDR2 reads FQGNSA. V lost 5 bases and J lost 5; bases outside the gene matches: 6. This CDR3 contains 15 residues. The CDR3 sequence: CASSMRDRGRTEAFF. CDR3 coding DNA: TGTGCCAGCAGCATGAGGGACAGGGGGCGTACTGAAGCTTTCTTT.

This chain uses TRBV7-8 with TRBJ1-6; TRBD1 aligns across 7 bases. From germline, CDR1 is SGHVS and CDR2 FQNEAQ. The trim removed 6 bases at V and 3 bases at J, leaving 2 bases unmatched. The CDR3 loop spans 14 amino acids. This CDR3 reads CASRDRDYNSPLHF. For the CDR3, the DNA is TGTGCCAGCAGAGACAGGGACTATAATTCACCCCTCCACTTT.

This sequence joins TRBV28 and TRBJ2-7; TRBD2 aligns across 11 bases. The germline gives CDR1 MDHEN, CDR2 SYDVKM. This CDR3 is 16 amino acids long. After removal of 5 bases from V and 4 bases from J, the junction contained 10 bases not matched to a gene. CDR3 loop: CASSPLAGGTGYEQYF. The DNA of the CDR3 is TGTGCCAGCAGTCCTCTAGCGGGGGGCACGGGTTACGAGCAGTACTTC. Complete variable domain (other parts from reference TRBV28 and TRBJ2-7): DVKVTQSSRYLVKRTGEKVFLECVQDMDHENMFWYRQDPGLGLRLIYFSYDVKMKEKGDIPEGYSVSREKKERFSLILESASTNQTSMYLCASSPLAGGTGYEQYFGPGTRLTVT.

The chain uses TRBV5-1 and TRBJ2-1; 11 bases match TRBD2. CDR1 SGHRS and CDR2 YFSETQ come from the germline V gene. There are 14 residues in the CDR3. With V trimmed by 5 bases and J by 12 bases, 10 bases remained unmatched. CDR3 bases: TGCGCCAGCAGTACTAGCGGGGGAATTGAAGCGCAGTTCTTC. Translation gives CASSTSGGIEAQFF.

V gene TRBV10-2 combines with J gene TRBJ2-7, with D possibly being TRBD1 (6 bases). Germline loops: CDR1 WSHSY, CDR2 SAAADI. V shed 0 bases and J shed 0 bases, with 9 bases lying between them. The CDR3 covers 15 residues. The CDR3 coding sequence is TGCGCCAGCAGTGAGTCTGGGGGCAGCTCCTACGAGCAGTACTTC. This codes for CASSESGGSSYEQYF.

V is TRBV19 and J is TRBJ1-2, with 12 bases aligning to TRBD1. The CDR3 is 15 residues long. Germline values: CDR1 LNHDA, CDR2 SQIVND (reference sequence). With 1 base clipped from V and 8 bases from J, the junction kept 5 bases outside the gene matches. The CDR3 nucleotides are TGTGCCAGTAGTATAGGGGGACAGGGGGCAGGAGGCTACACCTTC. Protein sequence: CASSIGGQGAGGYTF.

This clone has only one observation. The chain couples TRBV2 to TRBJ1-1; 10 bases are shared with TRBD1. The germline gives CDR1 SNHLY, CDR2 FYNNEI. The CDR3 loop spans 16 amino acids. J was trimmed by 1 base and V by 5 bases; bases with no gene match: 7. The CDR3 sequence is CASSYDRGLKNTEAFF. DNA of the CDR3: TGTGCCAGCAGTTATGACAGGGGGCTTAAGAACACTGAAGCTTTCTTT.

The chain recombines TRBV19 with TRBJ2-7, with D maybe TRBD1 (6 bases). Germline lookup yields CDR1 LNHDA and CDR2 SQIVND (reference sequence). The CDR3 totals 15 residues. V was trimmed by 0 bases and J by 2 bases, leaving 11 bases between them. The CDR3 DNA is TGTGCCAGTAGTATAGACAGGGGCCTCACCTACGAGCAGTACTTC. Its protein is CASSIDRGLTYEQYF.

A single count supports this clone. This chain connects TRBV14 to TRBJ1-4; 8 nucleotides align to TRBD1. CDR3 length: 14 residues. The germline V gene has CDR1 SGHDN and CDR2 FVKESK. Trimming took 3 bases from V and 7 from J; bases not matched to a gene: 4. The DNA for the CDR3 is TGTGCCAGCAGCCACCTTGACAGGGGTGAAAAACTGTTTTTT. Its protein is CASSHLDRGEKLFF.

The chain recombines TRBV5-4 with TRBJ2-1; perhaps TRBD2 as D (5 bases). The CDR3 is 15 residues long. Germline V gives CDR1 SGHNT, CDR2 YYREEE (reference sequence). V was trimmed by 7 bases and J by 5 bases, leaving 19 bases between them. In nucleotides, the CDR3 is TGTGCCAGCGGTATTCGAGGGATGCGTGACAATGAGCAGTTCTTC. The encoded protein is CASGIRGMRDNEQFF.

The chain combines TRBV30 with TRBJ2-7; tentative D call: TRBD2 (6 bases). The CDR3 consists of 14 residues. Germline CDR1 GTSNPN, CDR2 SVGIG (reference sequence). V was clipped by 0 bases and J by 0 bases, with 9 bases between them. The CDR3 sequence is CAWSVLTSSYEQYF. The CDR3 bases are TGTGCCTGGAGTGTACTGACTAGCTCCTACGAGCAGTACTTC.

V and J are TRBV19 and TRBJ2-7; perhaps TRBD2 as D (6 bases). Germline-derived CDR1 and CDR2 are LNHDA and SQIVND (reference sequence). V was shortened by 5 bases and J by 3 bases, with 14 bases between the two germline ends. CDR3 length: 14 amino acids. CDR3 protein: CASSPRDGGYEQYF. The CDR3 DNA is TGTGCCAGTAGTCCCCGGGACGGGGGCTACGAGCAGTACTTC.

The chain combines TRBV30 with TRBJ1-1; perhaps TRBD1 as D (6 bases). The germline gives CDR1 GTSNPN, CDR2 SVGIG (reference sequence). V lost 7 bases to trimming and J lost 1 base, with 16 bases between them. The CDR3 contains 14 residues. The CDR3 sequence: CAFSRGQTNTEAFF. The CDR3 DNA reads as TGTGCCTTTAGTAGGGGACAAACGAACACTGAAGCTTTCTTT.

About this clone: Other DNA sequences within the sample encode an identical CDR3. This chain joins TRBV5-4 and TRBJ1-2, with TRBD1 as a possible D gene (6 bases). Germline V lookup: CDR1 SGHNT, CDR2 YYREEE (reference sequence). V was cut by 4 bases and J by 1 base, with 8 bases left in between. The CDR3 has 13 amino acids. The CDR3 region has the DNA TGTGCCAGCAGCCTACAGGGTAACTATGGCTACACCTTC. Protein: CASSLQGNYGYTF.

This sequence joins TRBV5-1 and TRBJ1-5; D gene unclear. The CDR3 is 14 residues long. CDR1 is SGHRS, CDR2 YFSETQ, per germline. V was trimmed by 4 bases and J by 2 bases, leaving 10 bases between them. Written as DNA, the CDR3 is TGCGCCAGCAGCCCTTTGGGCGGCAATCAGCCCCAGCATTTT. Translating it yields CASSPLGGNQPQHF.

The J gene is TRBJ2-3, the V gene TRBV19; 8 positions match TRBD1. Unmatched junction bases numbered 4, after V lost 5 bases and J lost 0 bases. The CDR3 consists of 15 residues. Germline V gives CDR1 LNHDA, CDR2 SQIVND (reference sequence). CDR3: CASSVTGASTDTQYF. The DNA for the CDR3 is TGTGCCAGTAGTGTGACAGGGGCTAGCACAGATACGCAGTATTTT.

In its sample, this clone was seen many times. This chain uses TRBV27 with TRBJ1-2, with 9 bases lining up with TRBD1. The CDR3 covers 17 residues. V trimming: 6 bases; J trimming: 4 bases; junction bases outside the gene matches: 15. Germline V CDR1 and CDR2: MNHEY, SMNVEV (reference sequence). CDR3: CASRKTGGADLSYGYTF. For the CDR3, the DNA is TGTGCCAGCAGGAAAACAGGGGGCGCGGATCTTAGCTATGGCTACACCTTC.

This chain joins TRBV7-2 and TRBJ1-3; D is possibly TRBD1 (5 bases). Germline V gives CDR1 SGHTA, CDR2 FQGNSA. The V gene lost 2 bases and the J gene lost 4 bases, with 12 bases spanning the gap. The CDR3 length is 15 residues. CDR3 loop: CASSLLTGSGNTIYF. As DNA, the CDR3 is TGTGCCAGCAGCTTACTTACAGGTTCGGGAAACACCATATATTTT.

This rearrangement joins TRBV29-1 to TRBJ1-1; D is undetermined. With 4 bases removed from V and 4 bases from J, the gap between germline ends came to 7 bases. This CDR3 is 11 amino acids long. Germline lookup yields CDR1 SQVTM and CDR2 ANQGSEA. DNA for the CDR3: TGCAGCGTTGGGACTTTCACTGAAGCTTTCTTT. Its protein product is CSVGTFTEAFF.

V gene TRBV27 combines with J gene TRBJ2-1; 12 positions match TRBD2. Trimming removed 4 bases from V and 5 bases from J; junction bases left unmatched: 3. This CDR3 contains 15 residues. In germline, CDR1 is MNHEY, CDR2 SMNVEV (reference sequence). For the CDR3, the DNA is TGTGCCAGCAGTTCCGGACTAGCGGGGCACAATGAGCAGTTCTTC. This sequence encodes CASSSGLAGHNEQFF.

V usage is TRBV3-1 (or the pseudogene TRBV3-2) and J usage is TRBJ2-1; 10 bases are a match to TRBD2. The V gene's germline CDR1 is LGHDT and CDR2 YNNKEL (reference sequence). The CDR3 is 16 residues long. V dropped 4 bases and J dropped 7; count of bases not matched to a gene: 10. Here the CDR3 DNA reads TGTGCCAGCAGCCTCGTGAGAGCGGGGGGGCGAAATGAGCAGTTCTTC. Protein: CASSLVRAGGRNEQFF.

The gene calls are TRBV7-6 and TRBJ2-1; 8 nucleotides align to TRBD2. The germline V gene has CDR1 SGHVS and CDR2 FNYEAQ. The CDR3 consists of 17 residues. With V trimmed by 1 base and J by 0 bases, 5 bases remained unmatched. The chain's CDR3 is CASSLEAGGSSYNEQFF. The CDR3 DNA reads TGTGCCAGCAGCTTAGAGGCGGGGGGCAGCTCCTACAATGAGCAGTTCTTC.

A remark on this clone: This CDR3 is also generated by other DNA sequences in the sample. The rearrangement joins TRBV5-4 to TRBJ1-2; 7 bases are a match to TRBD1. The CDR3 has 14 residues. Germline CDR1 and CDR2: SGHNT and YYREEE (reference sequence). With V trimmed by 4 bases and J by 3 bases, 6 bases remained unmatched. CDR3 protein: CASSTRTGDYGYTF. In DNA, the CDR3 is TGTGCCAGCAGCACACGAACAGGGGACTATGGCTACACCTTC.

This chain joins TRBV4-1 and TRBJ2-5, with TRBD2 matching 9 bases. Germline CDR1 MGHRA, CDR2 YSYEKL. V dropped 4 bases and J dropped 1; count of bases not matched to a gene: 7. The CDR3 extends over 16 amino acids. The CDR3 sequence: CASSLPSGGSQETQYF. The DNA of the CDR3 is TGCGCCAGCAGCCTCCCGAGCGGGGGGAGCCAAGAGACCCAGTACTTC.

This clone was recorded a few times. The V call is TRBV6-4, the J call TRBJ2-1, with a possible D match to TRBD2 (7 bases). V dropped 10 bases and J dropped 5 bases, with 21 bases sitting between them. The CDR3 is made up of 15 amino acids. CDR1 is MRHNA and CDR2 is SNTAGT in the germline V gene. CDR3 sequence (DNA): TGTGCCACACAAAGGGGGGGAGCAGGGGACAATGAGCAGTTCTTC. Its protein is CATQRGGAGDNEQFF.

The V call is TRBV25-1, the J call TRBJ2-4, with 11 nucleotides matching TRBD1. The CDR3 runs 17 residues. J lost 2 bases, V lost 1 base, and 4 bases had no gene match. Germline values: CDR1 MGHDK, CDR2 SYGVNS. CDR3 coding DNA: TGTGCCAGCAGTGAATGGGGGACAGGGGGAACCAAAAACATTCAGTACTTC. Translation gives CASSEWGTGGTKNIQYF.

This clone was detected only a few times. The chain is built from TRBV19 and TRBJ1-2, with a tentative D call TRBD1 (5 bases). Deletions cut 7 bases from V and 0 bases from J, with 15 bases between. Per the germline V gene, CDR1 is LNHDA and CDR2 is SQIVND (reference sequence). This CDR3 contains 15 residues. The CDR3 loop reads CASTSIGEANYGYTF. The CDR3 DNA reads as TGTGCCAGTACCTCTATAGGGGAAGCTAACTATGGCTACACCTTC.

V gene TRBV21-1 combines with J gene TRBJ2-4; the D call of TRBD2 is as the table states it, not checked on the DNA. TRBV21-1 is designated a pseudogene. CDR3 length: 18 residues. CDR3 amino acids: CASSKVRRPYFVKNIQYF. Written as DNA, the CDR3 is TGTGCCAGCAGCAAAGTGAGGCGGCCATACTTTGTCAAAAACATTCAGTACTTC.

The V and J genes are TRBV5-8 and TRBJ1-5; D not certain. Germline V gives CDR1 SGHTS, CDR2 YDEGEE. This CDR3 has 16 amino acids. Trimming cost V 2 bases and J 0 bases, with 12 bases left between them. CDR3 bases: TGTGCCAGCAGCTTATTTAAGTTCGGTAGCAATCAGCCCCAGCATTTT. It specifies CASSLFKFGSNQPQHF.